The entry that follows covers one T cell receptor (beta chain) sequence. Its antigen is as yet unknown. Next came a second PCR, run for about 7 to 12 cycles, which used a sample-barcoded 5' primer along with a J-beta primer mix. The yield of each sample was at least 2.5 million CDR3-containing paired-end reads. Each CDR3 protein is one row after TCRdb ran MiXCR on the 5' RACE reads. The sample has around 700,000 distinct CDR3 sequences; just under 25% are singletons. The sample originates from a study of blood T cells in healthy people across ages. Study-wide findings and caveats: Both naive CD4+ cell counts and diversity were greater in long-lived donors than in aged donors.

Peripheral blood was drawn, approximately 10 milliliters per donor. This CDR3 has 15 residues. Trimming cost V 1 base and J 6 bases, with 12 bases left between them. Germline V CDR1 and CDR2: LNHNV, YYDKDF (reference sequence). This sample also appeared in a second study, on T cells of mothers and their children. From that second work: There were no persistent microchimeric T cell clones detected.

This TCR was sampled from a boy under 18 in good health. Sequencing was performed on blood. J is TRBJ2-2 and V is TRBV15, with a weak D call TRBD1 (5 bases). DNA of the CDR3: TGTGCCACCAGCAGAGGGGTTCAGGGATCCGGGGAGCTGTTTTTT. Its translation: CATSRGVQGSGELFF.